The source of this T cell receptor beta chain is a study of Graves' ophthalmopathy and Graves' hyperthyroidism. In germline, CDR1 is MGHRA, CDR2 YSYEKL. The V gene lost 1 base and the J gene lost 1 base, with 10 bases spanning the gap. The CDR3 loop spans 15 amino acids. Donors with ophthalmopathy: moderate-to-severe activity, CAS ≥3, NOSPECS ≥4, duration under 3 months. RNA served as the template for amplifying TCR beta CDR3 regions. An opening RT-PCR round employed HTBI primers and preceded a second-round multiplex PCR. TCRdb reprocessed the multiplex PCR reads with MiXCR, giving one entry per CDR3 protein. The sample records about 370,000 distinct CDR3 sequences, 15% to 20% being singletons. Ten or more counts support this clonotype.

The sample taken for sequencing was peripheral blood. The chain combines TRBV4-1 with TRBJ1-1, with D possibly matching TRBD1 (6 bases). This receptor was obtained from a woman between 18 and 30 years old with Graves' ophthalmopathy. For the CDR3, the DNA is TGCGCCAGCAGCCAAGCTTCGGACAGGAACACTGAAGCTTTCTTT. Its translation: CASSQASDRNTEAFF.